Described below is a single T cell receptor beta chain sequence and its context. Method: immunoSEQ multiplex PCR; TCRdb's copy keeps in-frame clones and lacks some. The sample yields about 240,000 clones, 86% seen once. The sample comes from a study of cytomegalovirus exposure and HLA in healthy donors. Trimming shortened V by 4 bases and J by 6 bases, and 7 bases separated the two germline ends. CDR1 and CDR2 from the germline V gene are SGHTA and FQGNSA. This CDR3 contains 12 residues. The sample taken for sequencing was PBMCs. This sequence originates from a woman aged 30 to 39 in good health and CMV-seropositive. V and J are TRBV7-2 and TRBJ1-5; D might be TRBD1 (5 bases). The CDR3 reads CASSSGGQPQHF. CDR3 coding DNA: TGTGCCAGCAGCTCGGGGGGTCAGCCCCAGCATTTT.